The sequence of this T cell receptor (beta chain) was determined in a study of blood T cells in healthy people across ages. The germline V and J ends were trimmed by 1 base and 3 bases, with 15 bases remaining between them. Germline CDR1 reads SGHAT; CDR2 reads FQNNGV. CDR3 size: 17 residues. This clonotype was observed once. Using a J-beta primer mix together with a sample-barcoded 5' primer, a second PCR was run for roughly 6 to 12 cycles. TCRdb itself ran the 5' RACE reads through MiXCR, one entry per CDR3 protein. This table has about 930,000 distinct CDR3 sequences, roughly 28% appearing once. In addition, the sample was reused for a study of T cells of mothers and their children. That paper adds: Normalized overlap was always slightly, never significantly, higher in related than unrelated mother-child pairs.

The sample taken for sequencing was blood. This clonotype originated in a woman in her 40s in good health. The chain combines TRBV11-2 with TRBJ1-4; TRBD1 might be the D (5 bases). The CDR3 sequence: CASSLVASIRANEKLFF. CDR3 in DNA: TGTGCCAGCAGCTTAGTAGCCTCTATCAGGGCTAATGAAAAACTGTTTTTT.